The 27 T cell receptor beta chains reported below all come from one sample, sequenced in a study of T cells in Graves' hyperthyroidism and ophthalmopathy. The CDR3 regions of TCR beta were amplified from RNA transcripts. HTBI primers were employed in a first-round RT-PCR of the TCR CDR3. TCRdb analysed the multiplex PCR reads with MiXCR anew, one entry per CDR3 protein. The sample yields some 700,000 distinct CDR3 sequences, 17% seen once. The sequenced sample was blood. These receptors came from a man aged 45 to 65 with Graves' hyperthyroidism.

This clonotype was seen at least ten times. The chain recombines TRBV10-3 with TRBJ1-6, with TRBD1 identical over 7 bases. The CDR3 has 15 amino acids. Germline CDR1 and CDR2: ENHRY and SYGVKD. V shed 8 bases, J shed 0 bases, and the junction held 4 bases outside the gene matches. CDR3 residues: CAIARDSSYNSPLHF. CDR3 DNA sequence: TGTGCCATCGCCAGGGACAGCTCCTATAATTCACCCCTCCACTTT.

The rearrangement uses TRBV18 and TRBJ1-1; weak D call: TRBD1 (5 bases). There are 14 residues in the CDR3. The V and J ends lost 4 bases and 1 base respectively, with 10 bases between them. Germline CDR1 reads KGHSH; CDR2 reads LQKENI. CDR3 protein: CASSRTGPNTEAFF. CDR3 DNA: TGTGCCAGCTCACGGACGGGACCGAACACTGAAGCTTTCTTT.

This clonotype appeared a single time. A much larger clone sits a single nucleotide away, making a read error possible. The conserved phenylalanine or tryptophan is not found at the CDR3 terminus, so this likely reflects a read error. CDR3 DNA sequence: TGTGCCAGCAGCGCCCGACCCTACGAGCAGTACTTA. This gives the protein CASSARPYEQYL. The V and J genes are TRBV7-3 and TRBJ2-7; D uncertain. The CDR3 is made up of 12 amino acids. The V gene lost 5 bases and the J gene lost 2 bases, with 7 bases spanning the gap. Germline assignment: CDR1 SGHTA and CDR2 FQGTGA.

This clonotype was found many times. The chain uses TRBV12-3 or TRBV12-4 and TRBJ2-7, with TRBD2 identical over 8 bases. With 6 bases clipped from V and 6 bases from J, the junction kept 7 bases outside the gene matches. The CDR3 spans 13 residues. The CDR3 DNA reads as TGTGCCAGCAGATCGACGGGAGGGGCCGAGCAGTACTTC. Amino acids: CASRSTGGAEQYF.

This clonotype was recorded a few times. The chain employs TRBV7-9 and TRBJ2-3, with 9 bases matching TRBD1. Losses at the gene ends were 1 base for V and 5 bases for J; bases not matched to a gene: 7. Germline V gene lookup returns CDR1 SEHNR and CDR2 FQNEAQ (reference sequence). The CDR3 has 16 residues. The CDR3 sequence is CASSLERTGDRDTQYF. The CDR3 bases are TGTGCCAGCAGCTTAGAAAGGACAGGGGATCGAGATACGCAGTATTTT.

The chain has TRBV10-1 and TRBJ2-2; TRBD1 aligns across 7 bases. Trimming at V came to 4 bases and at J to 5 bases, leaving 1 base not matched to a gene. CDR3 length: 13 amino acids. Germline CDR1 and CDR2: WNHNN and SYGVQD (reference sequence). CDR3 coding DNA: TGCGCCAGCAGTGCAGGGGGTACCGGGGAGCTGTTTTTT. This sequence encodes CASSAGGTGELFF.

This clonotype was recorded a few times. The chain is built from TRBV29-1 and TRBJ2-1; 10 bases agree with TRBD1. After removal of 7 bases from V and 8 bases from J, the junction contained 14 bases not matched to a gene. The length of the CDR3 is 15 residues. Per the germline V gene, CDR1 is SQVTM and CDR2 is ANQGSEA. DNA for the CDR3: TGCAGCGCTGGGGGGGGACAGGGGATTGTGGATGAGCAGTTCTTC. It codes for CSAGGGQGIVDEQFF.

J is TRBJ2-7 and V is TRBV10-2, with 8 positions matching TRBD2. The V gene's germline CDR1 is WSHSY and CDR2 SAAADI. This CDR3 is 15 amino acids long. The trim removed 3 bases at V and 2 bases at J, leaving 6 bases unmatched. CDR3 nucleotide sequence: TGCGCCAGCAGTGAAGAACTAGCGGTGACCTACGAGCAGTACTTC. Its translation: CASSEELAVTYEQYF.

In its sample, this clonotype was seen many times. The J gene is TRBJ2-7, the V gene TRBV2; D may be TRBD1 (5 bases). CDR1 and CDR2 (germline): SNHLY, FYNNEI. The CDR3 runs 16 residues. V was cut by 2 bases and J by 4 bases, with 18 bases left in between. CDR3 protein: CASSELGQSLSYEQYF. The DNA for the CDR3 is TGTGCCAGCAGTGAACTAGGACAAAGCCTATCTTACGAGCAGTACTTC.

The gene calls are TRBV6-9 and TRBJ2-1; TRBD2 agrees at 8 bases. V trimming: 3 bases; J trimming: 8 bases; junction bases outside the gene matches: 12. CDR1 is MNHGY and CDR2 is SVAAGI in the germline V gene. This CDR3 is built from 16 residues. CDR3 amino acids: CASSYIQREIGDEQFF. The CDR3 region has the DNA TGTGCCAGCAGTTACATCCAGCGGGAGATCGGCGATGAGCAGTTCTTC.

This clonotype was observed at least ten times. The genes are TRBV19 and TRBJ2-2; D is unresolved. The germline gives CDR1 LNHDA, CDR2 SQIVND (reference sequence). The V end lost 1 base, the J end lost 4 bases, and 7 bases lay between the germline ends. The length of the CDR3 is 14 residues. This CDR3 reads CASSIGHTTGELFF. DNA of the CDR3: TGTGCCAGTAGTATAGGACATACCACCGGGGAGCTGTTTTTT.

This clonotype has a single count. The DNA of the CDR3 is TGTGCCAGCAGCTTACCCCTAGCGGGAGGGCCGGGTTACAATGAGCAGTTCTTC. It codes for CASSLPLAGGPGYNEQFF. The V call is TRBV11-1, the J call TRBJ2-1; 12 bases line up with TRBD2. CDR1 is SGHAT, CDR2 FQDESV, per germline (reference sequence). The junction had 9 bases not matched to a gene; V was cut back by 2 bases and J by 4 bases. The CDR3 sequence is 18 residues long.

This clonotype was seen many times. The J gene is TRBJ1-2, the V gene TRBV6-6; D possibly corresponds to TRBD1 (5 bases). The ends were cut back, 0 bases at V and 6 bases at J, with 8 bases in the middle. This CDR3 is built from 13 residues. CDR1 and CDR2 (germline): MNHNY, SVGAGI (reference sequence). CDR3 protein: CASSYSGGDGYTF. The CDR3 DNA follows: TGTGCCAGCAGTTACTCTGGAGGGGATGGCTACACCTTC.

This chain uses TRBV7-6 with TRBJ1-5; no reliable D call. Trimming shortened V by 2 bases and J by 9 bases, and 11 bases separated the two germline ends. CDR3 length equals 13 residues. Germline CDR1 is SGHVS and CDR2 is FNYEAQ. CDR3 nucleotides: TGTGCCAGCAGCTTAACAGATGGTTGGCCCCAGCATTTT. Amino acid sequence: CASSLTDGWPQHF.

The rearrangement uses TRBV5-1 and TRBJ2-7, with 12 bases matching TRBD2. The germline V gene has CDR1 SGHRS and CDR2 YFSETQ. CDR3 length: 15 amino acids. The V gene end was trimmed by 4 bases and the J gene end by 4 bases; junction bases not matched to a gene: 6. The CDR3 loop reads CASSRTSGNQYEQYF. DNA of the CDR3: TGCGCCAGCAGCAGGACTAGCGGGAACCAGTACGAGCAGTACTTC.

Worth noting for this clonotype: Its ends do not fully match the called genes, so a read error is possible. The chain links TRBV10-3 to TRBJ2-3; a possible D gene is TRBD1 (5 bases). CDR3 length: 12 amino acids. From germline, CDR1 is ENHRY and CDR2 SYGVKD. The CDR3 sequence is CATQRSTGTQYF. In DNA form, the CDR3 reads TGTGCCACGCAGAGATCCACAGGTACGCAGTATTTT.

This clonotype was detected many times. The V and J genes are TRBV7-3 and TRBJ2-1, with 16 bases fitting TRBD2. This CDR3 spans 16 amino acids. CDR1 and CDR2 (germline): SGHTA, FQGTGA. V lost 4 bases, J lost 8 bases, and 5 bases stayed unmatched. The CDR3 protein is CASSSGTSGRVDEQFF. The CDR3 DNA reads as TGTGCCAGCAGCTCCGGGACTAGCGGGAGGGTCGATGAGCAGTTCTTC.

Many counts were recorded for this clonotype. The gene calls are TRBV20-1 and TRBJ2-2; possibly TRBD2 for D (7 bases). The CDR3 spans 15 residues. The V gene's germline CDR1 is DFQATT and CDR2 SNEGSKA (reference sequence). Between the trimmed V and J ends, which lost 5 bases and 6 bases, there was a span of 19 bases. CDR3 region: CSAGGGTFSSGELFF. In DNA form, the CDR3 reads TGCAGTGCTGGGGGGGGGACATTCAGTTCCGGGGAGCTGTTTTTT.

Ten or more counts support this clonotype. J is TRBJ1-1 and V is TRBV27; D perhaps matches TRBD1 (5 bases). The CDR3 has 17 amino acids. The ends were cut back, 2 bases at V and 1 base at J, with 17 bases in the middle. From germline, CDR1 is MNHEY and CDR2 SMNVEV (reference sequence). In nucleotides, the CDR3 is TGTGCCAGCAGTTTAATAAGCCCTACAGGTCAGAACACTGAAGCTTTCTTT. Protein product: CASSLISPTGQNTEAFF.

Many counts were recorded for this clonotype. The rearrangement links TRBV10-3 to TRBJ1-6; 7 bases map to TRBD1. The V and J ends lost 2 bases and 7 bases, in that order; junction bases with no gene match: 5. Germline CDR1 ENHRY, CDR2 SYGVKD. The CDR3 loop spans 15 amino acids. CDR3 loop: CAISEDGTVNSPLHF. DNA of the CDR3: TGTGCCATCAGTGAGGACGGGACAGTCAATTCACCCCTCCACTTT.

J is TRBJ2-7 and V is TRBV28; D uncertain. CDR1 and CDR2 (germline): MDHEN, SYDVKM. The CDR3 has 12 residues. Trimming shortened V by 7 bases and J by 1 base, and 8 bases separated the two germline ends. The CDR3 loop reads CASTSASYEQYF. The CDR3 coding sequence is TGTGCCAGCACGAGCGCGTCCTACGAGCAGTACTTC.

This clonotype has ten or more counts. V usage is TRBV19 and J usage is TRBJ2-7; 9 bases match TRBD1. Trimming cost V 7 bases and J 5 bases; bases outside gene matches: 12. CDR1 is LNHDA, CDR2 SQIVND, per germline (reference sequence). The CDR3 has 15 residues. CDR3 amino acids: CASTFEGQGRDEQYF. CDR3 sequence (DNA): TGTGCCAGTACCTTCGAGGGACAGGGTCGAGACGAGCAGTACTTC.

This sequence joins TRBV10-3 and TRBJ2-2, with 9 bases lining up with TRBD2. The V and J ends lost 0 bases and 4 bases, in that order; junction bases with no gene match: 3. The CDR3 is 16 residues long. Germline V gives CDR1 ENHRY, CDR2 SYGVKD. CDR3 DNA: TGTGCCATCAGTGAGTCGAAACTAGCGGGCACCGGGGAGCTGTTTTTT. It is translated as CAISESKLAGTGELFF.

This clonotype was observed at least ten times. The chain carries TRBV12-3 or TRBV12-4 and TRBJ2-5; 11 bases fit TRBD1. The CDR3 runs 17 residues. The ends lost 8 bases at V and 4 bases at J; junction bases unmatched: 15. The CDR3, as DNA: TGTGCCAGCGGACAGGGGGCGCGTGCACTAGCGGGAGAGACCCAGTACTTC. As protein: CASGQGARALAGETQYF.

This clonotype was counted only a few times. The CDR3 DNA reads TGTGCCACGGGACTCTCTGGAAACACCATATATTTT. Translated, it gives CATGLSGNTIYF. This chain uses TRBV3-1 with TRBJ1-3, with TRBD1 as a possible D gene (5 bases). The CDR3 has 12 amino acids. CDR1 is LGHDT, CDR2 YNNKEL, per germline (reference sequence). V shed 10 bases and J shed 0 bases, with 7 bases lying between them.

This clonotype occurred a few times. The chain employs TRBV27 and TRBJ1-2; tentatively, D is TRBD1 (5 bases). Trimming pared 8 bases from V and 8 bases from J, leaving 18 bases between. This CDR3 spans 13 amino acids. In germline, CDR1 is MNHEY, CDR2 SMNVEV (reference sequence). The CDR3 loop reads CASGDGGTMGYTF. The CDR3 DNA is TGTGCCAGCGGCGACGGGGGGACTATGGGCTACACCTTC.

Ten or more counts support this clonotype. The chain joins TRBV29-1 to TRBJ2-1, with 9 bases aligning to TRBD2. After removal of 0 bases from V and 8 bases from J, the junction contained 8 bases not matched to a gene. The CDR3 consists of 15 residues. Germline loops: CDR1 SQVTM, CDR2 ANQGSEA. The DNA for the CDR3 is TGCAGCGTTGAAGAGGGCGGGAGGGCCGGATATGAGCAGTTCTTC. It is translated as CSVEEGGRAGYEQFF.